This entry features one TCR beta chain sequence. Its antigen is not identified. The CDR3 is 15 residues long. The germline V gene has CDR1 SQVTM and CDR2 ANQGSEA. V lost 4 bases, J lost 4 bases, and 16 bases lay in between. This sample was included in a study of T cell responses to AZD1222 COVID-19 vaccine. Study details: Analyses pooled second doses at about 4 or about 12 weeks.

Study findings and constraints: In a largely white British group with more females than males, clonal diversity was possibly underestimated.

Some clones are missing from TCRdb's copy, which holds only in-frame ones; the method was immunoSEQ multiplex PCR. In the table there are roughly 91,000 clones, nearly 90% of which are singletons. The origin of this receptor is an adult in good health. The V and J genes are TRBV29-1 and TRBJ2-2; maybe TRBD1 (6 bases). Sequences were derived from peripheral blood, sampled on day 0 of AZD1222 vaccination. The CDR3 reads CSVAPGQSFTGELFF. The CDR3 nucleotides read TGCAGCGTTGCCCCCGGACAGTCCTTCACCGGGGAGCTGTTTTTT.